This T cell receptor (beta chain) was profiled in a study of blood T cell repertoires in COVID-19. On the study more broadly: Samples came from the United States, Italy and Spain, spanning acute and convalescent COVID-19. PBMCs, B-cell-depleted T cells, or T cells provided the cDNA or gDNA that made up the material.

CDR1 and CDR2 from the germline V gene are SGHTA and FQGNSA. The CDR3 covers 13 residues. V was cut by 3 bases and J by 4 bases, with 9 bases left in between. This clone was seen once. Study processing details: Reference gene primer amplification in the assay estimated nucleated cell counts. Libraries were prepared by immunoSEQ multiplex PCR; TCRdb keeps only in-frame clonotypes and omits some of them. From that table come the V and J calls and clone size; the DNA was used to work out D and trimming. The data contain 150,000 or so clones, around 85% of them singletons. Sequenced sample: peripheral blood. The receptor was derived from a man aged 55 to 69 with active or convalescent COVID-19. The chain links TRBV7-2 to TRBJ1-1; no definite D call. In nucleotides, the CDR3 is TGTGCCAGCAGCTTGAGGCAGTTCACTGAAGCTTTCTTT. Protein sequence: CASSLRQFTEAFF.